The 20 T cell receptor beta chains reported below all come from one sample, sequenced in a study of T cell repertoires in cytomegalovirus infection. TCRdb processed the reads anew with MiXCR; each CDR3 protein has one entry. In the table there are 200,000 or so distinct CDR3 sequences, under 25% of which are singletons. The sequenced sample was PBMCs. These receptors were collected from a human donor in good health (CMV status not recorded). Some clones in this sample may be carry-over from other donors' samples.

The V and J genes are TRBV2 and TRBJ2-1; 8 bases are a match to TRBD2. Trimming at V came to 7 bases and at J to 4 bases, leaving 9 bases not matched to a gene. CDR1 is SNHLY and CDR2 is FYNNEI in the germline V gene. The CDR3 length is 15 residues. The CDR3 here is CASKEAGVLYNEQFF. CDR3 coding DNA: TGTGCCAGCAAAGAAGCGGGGGTATTATACAATGAGCAGTTCTTC. Complete variable domain (other parts from reference TRBV2 and TRBJ2-1): EPEVTQTPSHQVTQMGQEVILRCVPISNHLYFYWYRQILGQKVEFLVSFYNNEISEKSEIFDDQFSVERPDGSNFTLKIRSTKLEDSAMYFCASKEAGVLYNEQFFGPGTRLTVL.

This chain links TRBV29-1 with TRBJ2-7, with TRBD2 as a possible D gene (5 bases). The V gene lost 4 bases and the J gene lost 3 bases, with 7 bases spanning the gap. CDR1 and CDR2 (germline): SQVTM, ANQGSEA. The CDR3 totals 11 residues. CDR3 bases: TGCAGCGTTGCGGAGGACTACGAGCAGTACTTC. Amino acids: CSVAEDYEQYF.

The sample holds a few counts of this clonotype. This chain uses TRBV6-5 with TRBJ1-2, with D hard to call. Trimming pared 0 bases from V and 1 base from J, leaving 12 bases between. This CDR3 contains 16 residues. Germline CDR1 reads MNHEY; CDR2 reads SVGAGI. The CDR3 protein is CASSYSGVQLNYGYTF. CDR3 bases: TGTGCCAGCAGTTACTCGGGCGTCCAGCTTAACTATGGCTACACCTTC.

The rearrangement links TRBV5-1 to TRBJ2-1, with 7 nucleotides matching TRBD2. The CDR3 is made up of 14 amino acids. Germline CDR1 reads SGHRS; CDR2 reads YFSETQ. J was trimmed by 6 bases and V by 3 bases; bases with no gene match: 6. CDR3 protein: CASSSVLAANEQFF. The CDR3 DNA reads as TGCGCCAGCAGCTCTGTCCTAGCGGCCAATGAGCAGTTCTTC.

The chain joins TRBV4-2 to TRBJ2-3; perhaps TRBD1 as D (6 bases). CDR3 length: 11 amino acids. Between the trimmed V and J ends, which lost 8 bases and 6 bases, there was a span of 9 bases. Germline CDR1 is LGHNA and CDR2 is YNFKEQ. CDR3 nucleotides: TGTGCCAGCGCTACAGGGGATACGCAGTATTTT. It is translated as CASATGDTQYF.

This clonotype was seen at least ten times. This chain connects TRBV7-2 to TRBJ2-7; the match to TRBD1 covers 7 bases. This CDR3 is 14 amino acids long. Per the germline V gene, CDR1 is SGHTA and CDR2 is FQGNSA. Trimming removed 3 bases from V and 3 bases from J; junction bases left unmatched: 5. In DNA, the CDR3 is TGTGCCAGCAGCTTGACAGGGAGTTTCTACGAGCAGTACTTC. Its protein is CASSLTGSFYEQYF.

In this sample, this clonotype turned up many times. The chain recombines TRBV15 with TRBJ1-2; the D is unclear. In germline, CDR1 is LNHNV, CDR2 YYDKDF (reference sequence). This CDR3 has 12 amino acids. V was pared by 4 bases and J by 11 bases, with 14 bases between. The CDR3: CATSTQPGIYTF. The DNA for the CDR3 is TGTGCCACCAGCACTCAGCCCGGGATTTACACCTTC.

This clonotype was observed once. This rearrangement joins TRBV19 to TRBJ2-2; 12 nucleotides match TRBD1. Trimming at V came to 3 bases and at J to 0 bases, leaving 2 bases not matched to a gene. Germline V gene lookup returns CDR1 LNHDA and CDR2 SQIVND (reference sequence). CDR3 size: 17 residues. In DNA, the CDR3 is TGTGCCAGTAGTATCGGGACAGGGGGCGCGAACACCGGGGAGCTGTTTTTT. Translation: CASSIGTGGANTGELFF.

The J gene is TRBJ2-2, the V gene TRBV19; no firm D call. CDR3 length: 14 residues. Germline lookup yields CDR1 LNHDA and CDR2 SQIVND (reference sequence). V lost 7 bases and J 1 base, leaving 10 bases between the germline ends. Here the CDR3 reads CASKSNRNTGELFF. CDR3 in DNA: TGTGCCAGTAAGAGTAATCGGAACACCGGGGAGCTGTTTTTT.

Concerning this clonotype: Given a much more abundant clone one base away, this may be a read error. Without the conserved terminal phenylalanine or tryptophan, this CDR3 likely stems from a read error. The chain combines TRBV7-2 with TRBJ1-1, with a possible D match to TRBD1 (5 bases). The CDR3 spans 14 residues. The V gene lost 1 base and the J gene lost 1 base, with 7 bases spanning the gap. The germline gives CDR1 SGHTA, CDR2 FQGNSA. The DNA for the CDR3 is TGTGCCAGCAGCTTAGTCGGGGCGAACACTGAAGCTTTCATT. This sequence encodes CASSLVGANTEAFI.

The chain uses TRBV14 and TRBJ2-3; D is undetermined. V was clipped by 2 bases and J by 2 bases, with 5 bases between them. The germline gives CDR1 SGHDN, CDR2 FVKESK. The CDR3 consists of 13 residues. CDR3 region: CASSQTNTDTQYF. For the CDR3, the DNA is TGTGCCAGCAGCCAAACCAACACAGATACGCAGTATTTT.

Ten or more counts support this clonotype. V gene TRBV12-3 or TRBV12-4 combines with J gene TRBJ2-7; D is ambiguous. The CDR3 contains 13 residues. Trimming took 5 bases from V and 0 from J, leaving 8 bases between them. The CDR3 here is CASSTPASYEQYF. In DNA, the CDR3 is TGTGCCAGCAGTACACCAGCCTCCTACGAGCAGTACTTC.

This clonotype has at least ten counts. The gene calls are TRBV5-6 and TRBJ2-7; the D call may be TRBD1 or TRBD2 (5 bases each). Deletions cut 0 bases from V and 3 bases from J, with 13 bases between. Per the germline V gene, CDR1 is SGHDT and CDR2 is YYEEEE. This CDR3 is 15 amino acids long. The CDR3 DNA sequence: TGTGCCAGCAGCTTGGGGGCCGGGGCCGGCTACGAGCAGTACTTC. This encodes CASSLGAGAGYEQYF.

As to this clonotype: Possible read error: a much larger clone is one base away. The J gene is TRBJ2-1, the V gene TRBV28; D might be TRBD1 or TRBD2, each matching 6 bases. V gave up 7 bases and J gave up 1 base, with 17 bases separating them. This CDR3 is 16 amino acids long. Looked up from germline, CDR1 is MDHEN and CDR2 is SYDVKM. For the CDR3, the DNA is TGTGCCAGCACCCCAAGGGGGGCGGATTCCTACAATGAGCAGTTCTTC. This codes for CASTPRGADSYNEQFF.

The genes are TRBV15 and TRBJ2-1; 7 bases fit TRBD1. The length of the CDR3 is 16 residues. J gave up 8 bases and V 5 bases, and 15 bases lay outside the gene matches. CDR1 is LNHNV, CDR2 YYDKDF, per germline (reference sequence). The CDR3 nucleotides read TGTGCCACCAGCGACCCCAGACAGGGCTACAGCGATGAGCAGTTCTTC. Translation: CATSDPRQGYSDEQFF.

J is TRBJ1-1 and V is TRBV28; 7 bases are a match to TRBD1. V was clipped by 1 base and J by 1 base; unmatched bases: 6. Germline loops: CDR1 MDHEN, CDR2 SYDVKM. The CDR3 consists of 16 residues. CDR3: CASSLYTGVGNTEAFF. The CDR3 nucleotides read TGTGCCAGCAGTTTATACACAGGGGTGGGGAACACTGAAGCTTTCTTT. Complete variable domain (other parts from reference TRBV28 and TRBJ1-1): DVKVTQSSRYLVKRTGEKVFLECVQDMDHENMFWYRQDPGLGLRLIYFSYDVKMKEKGDIPEGYSVSREKKERFSLILESASTNQTSMYLCASSLYTGVGNTEAFFGQGTRLTVV.

This clonotype was seen only a few times. The chain combines TRBV14 with TRBJ2-7, with D tentatively TRBD1 (5 bases). The CDR3 length is 14 residues. Germline V gene sequence: CDR1 SGHDN, CDR2 FVKESK. V was cut by 4 bases and J by 5 bases, with 15 bases left in between. This CDR3 reads CASSLEGVWNEQYF. CDR3 nucleotide sequence: TGTGCCAGCAGCCTGGAAGGGGTATGGAACGAGCAGTACTTC.

This rearrangement joins TRBV12-3 or TRBV12-4 to TRBJ2-5, with TRBD1 as a possible D gene (6 bases). V lost 2 bases, J lost 3 bases, and 7 bases lay in between. CDR3 length: 13 amino acids. The CDR3 protein is CASSLTGKETQYF. The CDR3 region has the DNA TGTGCCAGCAGTTTAACAGGGAAAGAGACCCAGTACTTC.

The table lists this clonotype with a few counts. This sequence joins TRBV7-9 and TRBJ2-6; weak D call: TRBD1 (5 bases). V was cut by 4 bases and J by 0 bases, with 16 bases left in between. The CDR3 length is 18 residues. Germline CDR1 reads SEHNR; CDR2 reads FQNEAQ (reference sequence). The CDR3 loop reads CASSSLGAAYSGANVLTF. CDR3 bases: TGTGCCAGCAGCTCGCTAGGGGCCGCCTACTCTGGGGCCAACGTCCTGACTTTC.

This clonotype was detected a few times. The rearrangement joins TRBV6-6 to TRBJ1-1; the D gene is possibly TRBD1 (6 bases). Looked up from germline, CDR1 is MNHNY and CDR2 is SVGAGI (reference sequence). This CDR3 region has 13 residues. The V end was cut by 6 bases, the J end by 4 bases, with 12 bases between. The CDR3 DNA reads as TGTGCCAGCAGATGGACAGCCGGCACTGAAGCTTTCTTT. Translating gives CASRWTAGTEAFF.